This record looks at one TCR beta chain sequence and its context. The data were obtained in a study of blood T cell repertoires in COVID-19. Study as a whole: Acute and convalescent COVID-19 specimens originated in the United States, Italy and Spain. Sample material is recorded as cDNA or gDNA derived from T cells, B-cell-depleted T cells, or PBMCs.

In the original processing: From reference gene primer amplification, estimates of nucleated cell counts were derived. Using immunoSEQ multiplex PCR, the repertoire was profiled, and TCRdb retains in-frame clones only, with some absent. That table supplies the V and J calls and clone size; D and trimming were determined from the DNA. Of about 82,000 clones listed, approximately 79% are singletons. The germline V gene encodes CDR1 SEHNR and CDR2 FQNEAQ (reference sequence). V was pared by 11 bases and J by 5 bases, with 14 bases of the junction left unmatched. The CDR3 contains 15 residues. The V and J genes are TRBV7-9 and TRBJ2-1; the match to TRBD2 covers 8 bases. The sample comprised peripheral blood. The TCR comes from a human donor with acute or convalescent COVID-19. The donor label of this sample is uncertain. This chain's CDR3 is CAGVRGGEANNEQFF. The DNA for the CDR3 is TGTGCCGGCGTCCGGGGGGGCGAGGCGAACAATGAGCAGTTCTTC.